These 5 T cell receptor beta chains share one sample of origin, sequenced in a study of graft-versus-host responses after intestinal transplantation. These receptors' targets are unknown. The repertoire was sequenced with immunoSEQ multiplex PCR; TCRdb's copy has only in-frame clones and lacks some. The sample consists of more than 85,000 clones, approximately 94% of them appearing once. The sequencing used unstimulated CD8+ T cells sorted from spleen or lymph node cells, collected before intestinal transplant. The receptors derive from a human donor who received an intestinal transplant.

The chain uses TRBV27 and TRBJ2-7; 10 positions agree with TRBD1. V lost 2 bases, J lost 4 bases, and 8 bases stayed unmatched. Looked up from germline, CDR1 is MNHEY and CDR2 is SMNVEV (reference sequence). The CDR3 length is 16 residues. The CDR3 DNA sequence: TGTGCCAGCAGTTTAGATGCGGGACAGGGGCCTTACGAGCAGTACTTC. It yields the protein CASSLDAGQGPYEQYF.

The J gene is TRBJ2-3, the V gene TRBV7-8; a possible D gene is TRBD2 (6 bases). V was shortened by 3 bases and J by 6 bases, with 19 bases between the two germline ends. The CDR3 totals 16 residues. Germline CDR1 reads SGHVS; CDR2 reads FQNEAQ. The CDR3 loop is CASSLATGAVGDTQYF. In nucleotides, the CDR3 is TGTGCCAGCAGCTTGGCCACGGGAGCAGTCGGGGATACGCAGTATTTT.

The chain is built from TRBV7-2 and TRBJ2-7; the D is unclear. The CDR3 extends over 14 amino acids. V was trimmed by 1 base and J by 5 bases, leaving 12 bases between them. Germline CDR1 reads SGHTA; CDR2 reads FQGNSA. The CDR3 reads CASSLVGQENEQYF. The CDR3, as DNA: TGTGCCAGCAGCTTAGTCGGCCAGGAAAACGAGCAGTACTTC.

The rearrangement joins TRBV9 to TRBJ1-1; 11 nucleotides line up with TRBD1. Germline CDR1 reads SGDLS; CDR2 reads YYNGEE. CDR3 length equals 15 residues. The trim removed 4 bases at V and 6 bases at J, leaving 8 bases unmatched. The CDR3 here is CASSLYGTGGAEAFF. CDR3 in DNA: TGTGCCAGCAGCCTCTACGGGACAGGGGGGGCTGAAGCTTTCTTT.

As to this clone: The junction does not match germline at one end; this may be a read error. The DNA for the CDR3 is TGCGCCAGCAGCGAGTGGGGAGTGGCCAATCAGCCCCAGCATTTT. The encoded protein is CASSEWGVANQPQHF. The J gene is TRBJ1-5, the V gene TRBV10-2; D ambiguous. Germline V gene lookup returns CDR1 WSHSY and CDR2 SAAADI. This CDR3 is 15 amino acids long.